The source of this T cell receptor (beta chain) is a study of beta chain features in type 1 diabetes. Sorted cells reached over 95% purity in every population. Germline-derived CDR1 and CDR2 are SGHNT and YYREEE (reference sequence). Deletions cut 4 bases from V and 0 bases from J, with 9 bases between. This CDR3 region has 14 residues. What was sequenced were expressed TCRB transcripts, since all of the isolated RNA had been reverse transcribed. Libraries were prepared by immunoSEQ multiplex PCR; TCRdb keeps only in-frame clonotypes and omits some of them. The data contain under 200,000 clones, over 7.5% of them singletons. In the case of this clone: The antigen remains unidentified.

Study-wide results and caveats: Sampled from patients, naive, central memory and Treg TCRB repertoires appeared more similar than those sampled from healthy donors. Insertions at VDJ junctions were less frequent in type 1 diabetes patients. These patients also deleted more nucleotides at the same junctions. Sequencing from cDNA could over-represent high-TCR-expressing cells.

Sequencing input: central memory CD4+ T cells from blood. This receptor was taken from a young woman in good health. This chain uses TRBV5-4 with TRBJ2-3, with D unresolved. The CDR3 sequence: CASSPRASTDTQYF. CDR3 bases: TGTGCCAGCAGCCCCCGCGCTAGCACAGATACGCAGTATTTT.